This TCR beta chain was retrieved from a study of glioma-infiltrating T cells. General study points: Only very few CDR3 sequences appeared in both tissue and blood.

This clonotype was detected a few times. What it recognizes is unknown. The iRepertoire nested amplicon-rescue multiplex PCR amplified TCR alpha and beta CDR3s from RNA. TCRdb re-called the multiplex PCR reads through MiXCR, storing one row per CDR3 protein. The sample consists of around 140,000 distinct CDR3 sequences, 30% to 40% of them appearing once. Germline V CDR1 and CDR2: MNHNS, SASEGT. The V segment lost 6 bases and the J segment 6 bases; nucleotides outside the gene matches: 4. The CDR3 totals 13 residues. The rearrangement links TRBV6-1 to TRBJ2-1, with 8 bases fitting TRBD2. Sequencing was carried out using glioma tissue, nonneoplastic brain tissue, or PBMCs (not recorded which). This TCR came from a human donor with low-grade glioma or glioblastoma, undergoing nonglioma brain surgery, or in good health (not recorded which). CDR3: CASRIAGSNEQFF. The CDR3 DNA reads as TGTGCCAGCAGGATAGCGGGAAGCAATGAGCAGTTCTTC.